This TCR beta chain derives from a study of blood T cell repertoires in COVID-19. Study as a whole: T cells, B-cell-depleted T cells, or PBMCs provided the cDNA or gDNA that served as material.

About this clone: Different DNA sequences within this sample yield the same CDR3.

The authors' processing: Estimation of nucleated cell counts was performed using reference gene primer amplification. The data were produced by immunoSEQ multiplex PCR, yet TCRdb's version contains in-frame clones alone and is incomplete. The V and J calls and the clone size are those of that table, but D and trimming were determined from the DNA. Altogether 150,000 or so clones are present, approximately 74% being singletons, with the ten largest covering about 1.9%. The CDR3 runs 13 residues. Trimming cost V 5 bases and J 4 bases; bases outside gene matches: 4. From germline, CDR1 is SEHNR and CDR2 FQNEAQ (reference sequence).

V usage is TRBV7-9 and J usage is TRBJ1-2, with 7 bases lining up with TRBD1. The sequenced material came from peripheral blood. The clonotype comes from a woman aged 70-85 years with acute or convalescent COVID-19. The CDR3 DNA sequence: TGTGCCAGCAGCCCCGGACAGGCCTATGGCTACACCTTC. Amino acid sequence: CASSPGQAYGYTF.